This TCR beta chain was obtained from a study of T-cell memory formation after mild COVID-19. Findings and caveats of the study: Among clones peaking at day 37 in the second wave, SARS-CoV-2 specificity remained unconfirmed. In pre-infection memory, a portion of responding clones appeared, which suggested that cross-reactive memory joined. CM and EM subsets held most contracting CD4+ clones; EMRA held CD8+ ones.

On this clonotype itself: Its antigen is unknown.

The CDR3 sequence is 11 residues long. TCRalpha and TCRbeta libraries used 5'RACE with constant-segment primers and UMIs. MiXCR, run by TCRdb on the 5' RACE reads, gives a single entry per CDR3 protein. The repertoire consists of about 430,000 distinct CDR3 sequences, with roughly 18% occurring once and the leading ten covering approximately 21%. The receptor's source is a man between 18 and 29 years old who had mild COVID-19 (a few samples of this study predate the infection). Cell type and time point are not known. The chain carries TRBV3-2 and TRBJ2-3. TRBV3-2 is a known pseudogene. Sample: PBMCs or a T cell subset sorted from them (not recorded which). The CDR3 reads CASSPDCTQYF. In DNA, the CDR3 is TGTGCCAGCAGCCCTGATTGCACGCAGTATTTT.